The 25 T cell receptor beta chains below all came from one sample that was sequenced in a study of cytomegalovirus exposure and HLA in healthy donors. Primers included in the PCR were 60 Vbeta and 13 Jbeta primers. Measured with immunoSEQ multiplex PCR; TCRdb has only the in-frame clones, and not every one. Here the sample spans 150,000 to 170,000 clones, more than 75% being singletons. The sequencing input was PBMCs. Receptor source: a man aged 30-40 years in good health and CMV-seropositive.

The J gene is TRBJ2-3, the V gene TRBV4-1, with 8 bases fitting TRBD2. With V trimmed by 1 base and J by 10 bases, 4 bases remained unmatched. The CDR3 has 13 residues. Per the germline V gene, CDR1 is MGHRA and CDR2 is YSYEKL. The DNA of the CDR3 is TGCGCCAGCAGCCAAGTCCAGCGGGAGCCGCAGTATTTT. This codes for CASSQVQREPQYF.

The chain recombines TRBV4-2 with TRBJ2-7; 10 nucleotides align to TRBD1. The trim removed 4 bases at V and 1 base at J, leaving 4 bases unmatched. The CDR3 spans 15 residues. The germline gives CDR1 LGHNA, CDR2 YNFKEQ. The CDR3 spells CASSLGQGGSYEQYF. The DNA for the CDR3 is TGTGCCAGCAGCCTCGGACAGGGGGGATCCTACGAGCAGTACTTC.

This clone was seen more than once but under ten times. At one of its ends the junction is not consistent with the germline gene, which may arise from a read error. The chain combines TRBV10-3 with TRBJ1-5; tentatively, D is TRBD1 (5 bases). Germline lookup yields CDR1 ENHRY and CDR2 SYGVKD. The CDR3 is made up of 15 amino acids. CDR3 nucleotide sequence: TGTGCCAGCAGTTTATCTGACAGTAGCAATCAGCCCCAGCATTTT. It translates to CASSLSDSSNQPQHF.

This clone was seen a few times. This chain links TRBV5-4 with TRBJ1-1, with D perhaps matching TRBD1 (6 bases). The V end was cut by 4 bases, the J end by 5 bases, with 12 bases between. The germline V gene encodes CDR1 SGHNT and CDR2 YYREEE (reference sequence). The CDR3 is 13 amino acids. CDR3 bases: TGTGCCAGCAGCGCACCAACAGGGACTGAAGCTTTCTTT. Its protein product is CASSAPTGTEAFF.

This chain connects TRBV6-5 to TRBJ1-6, with 10 positions matching TRBD1. Germline V gives CDR1 MNHEY, CDR2 SVGAGI. This CDR3 is 14 amino acids long. J gave up 12 bases and V 6 bases, and 8 bases lay outside the gene matches. The DNA of the CDR3 is TGTGCCAGCAGGTCGGGACAGGGGAGAGGACCCCTCCACTTT. It encodes CASRSGQGRGPLHF.

The V and J genes are TRBV30 and TRBJ2-3, with 9 bases lining up with TRBD2. This CDR3 has 15 residues. V was clipped by 5 bases and J by 5 bases; unmatched bases: 11. Germline CDR1 and CDR2: GTSNPN and SVGIG (reference sequence). CDR3 sequence (DNA): TGTGCCTGGGGGGCGGCTAGCGGGATGCTAGATACGCAGTATTTT. It translates to CAWGAASGMLDTQYF.

This chain connects TRBV28 to TRBJ1-4; TRBD1 matches 7 bases. In germline, CDR1 is MDHEN, CDR2 SYDVKM. The CDR3 loop spans 16 amino acids. Unmatched junction bases numbered 14, after V lost 6 bases and J lost 7 bases. CDR3 protein: CASSGTRGVGSEKLFF. The CDR3 nucleotides are TGTGCCAGCAGCGGAACCAGGGGGGTAGGAAGTGAAAAACTGTTTTTT.

The rearrangement joins TRBV11-2 to TRBJ1-1, with D unresolved. Germline assignment: CDR1 SGHAT and CDR2 FQNNGV. The CDR3 extends over 13 amino acids. V lost 0 bases and J lost 3, with 5 bases in between. CDR3 in amino acids: CASSLDRDTEAFF. CDR3 coding DNA: TGTGCCAGCAGCTTAGATCGGGACACTGAAGCTTTCTTT.

In its sample, this clone is medium-sized. The chain employs TRBV25-1 and TRBJ2-3, with no clear D. The germline CDR1 and CDR2 sequences are MGHDK and SYGVNS. V lost 4 bases and J 9 bases, leaving 8 bases between the germline ends. CDR3 size: 11 residues. The DNA for the CDR3 is TGTGCCAGCAGTGGTGGCAGGACGCAGTATTTT. Amino acid sequence: CASSGGRTQYF. The complete variable domain, with remaining parts taken from reference TRBV25-1 and TRBJ2-3, reads EADIYQTPRYLVIGTGKKITLECSQTMGHDKMYWYQQDPGMELHLIHYSYGVNSTEKGDLSSESTVSRIRTEHFPLTLESARPSHTSQYLCASSGGRTQYFGPGTRLTVL.

This chain connects TRBV4-2 to TRBJ1-3; TRBD1 matches at 9 bases. The CDR3 is 16 residues long. V gave up 0 bases and J gave up 2 bases; unmatched junction bases: 2. CDR1 and CDR2 from the germline V gene are LGHNA and YNFKEQ. The CDR3 nucleotides are TGTGCCAGCAGCCAAGAGGGACAGGGCGCTGGAAACACCATATATTTT. It codes for CASSQEGQGAGNTIYF.

The V and J genes are TRBV27 and TRBJ1-2, with 11 bases matching TRBD1. CDR1 is MNHEY and CDR2 is SMNVEV in the germline V gene (reference sequence). This CDR3 region has 16 residues. V lost 2 bases, J lost 6 bases, and 8 bases stayed unmatched. The CDR3, as DNA: TGTGCCAGCAGTTTAAGCTGGGACAGGGGGTTTAATGGCTACACCTTC. This translates into CASSLSWDRGFNGYTF.

This clone was seen a few times. V is TRBV5-6 and J is TRBJ1-3; tentatively, D is TRBD1 (5 bases). Germline lookup yields CDR1 SGHDT and CDR2 YYEEEE. This CDR3 has 14 residues. Between the trimmed V and J ends, which lost 3 bases and 4 bases, there was a span of 11 bases. The DNA of the CDR3 is TGTGCCAGCAGCTCTCAGGGATGGGGAAACACCATATATTTT. Its protein product is CASSSQGWGNTIYF.

A single count supports this clone. V usage is TRBV4-2 and J usage is TRBJ2-7, with a tentative D call TRBD1 (6 bases). The CDR3 totals 15 residues. Germline CDR1 LGHNA, CDR2 YNFKEQ. Trimming shortened V by 0 bases and J by 3 bases, and 12 bases separated the two germline ends. CDR3 residues: CASSQEQGSLYEQYF. In DNA form, the CDR3 reads TGTGCCAGCAGCCAAGAGCAGGGGTCCCTCTACGAGCAGTACTTC.

V usage is TRBV2 and J usage is TRBJ2-7; TRBD1 matches 7 bases. Trimming took 6 bases from V and 5 from J; bases not matched to a gene: 13. Germline lookup yields CDR1 SNHLY and CDR2 FYNNEI. This CDR3 has 15 residues. The CDR3 sequence is CASSADRAFDHEQYF. The CDR3 coding sequence is TGTGCCAGCAGCGCAGACAGGGCATTTGACCACGAGCAGTACTTC.

This clone was counted only a few times. V usage is TRBV9 and J usage is TRBJ2-1; 8 positions match TRBD1. CDR3 length: 15 residues. CDR1 is SGDLS and CDR2 is YYNGEE in the germline V gene. Losses at the gene ends were 3 bases for V and 4 bases for J; bases not matched to a gene: 6. The DNA for the CDR3 is TGTGCCAGCAGCGAGAGGGGACAGGCTTACAATGAGCAGTTCTTC. It codes for CASSERGQAYNEQFF.

The rearrangement links TRBV5-4 to TRBJ2-1; 11 bases match TRBD2. This CDR3 has 19 amino acids. The V gene end was trimmed by 3 bases and the J gene end by 0 bases; junction bases not matched to a gene: 11. Germline assignment: CDR1 SGHNT and CDR2 YYREEE (reference sequence). The chain's CDR3 is CASSSGTSGTRSSYNEQFF. The CDR3 region has the DNA TGTGCCAGCAGCTCCGGGACTAGCGGTACTAGGAGCTCCTACAATGAGCAGTTCTTC.

This clone has more than one count but fewer than ten. The chain joins TRBV5-1 to TRBJ1-2, with TRBD1 matching 9 bases. Germline-derived CDR1 and CDR2 are SGHRS and YFSETQ. After removal of 4 bases from V and 7 bases from J, the junction contained 8 bases not matched to a gene. The CDR3 runs to 14 residues. CDR3 region: CASSQTGTGCGYTF. In DNA, the CDR3 is TGCGCCAGCAGCCAAACCGGGACAGGGTGTGGCTACACCTTC.

This clone was observed a few times. The genes are TRBV6-1 and TRBJ1-1; D gene uncertain. CDR1 and CDR2 (germline): MNHNS, SASEGT. The CDR3 has 13 residues. V gave up 2 bases and J gave up 10 bases, with 14 bases separating them. Here the CDR3 DNA reads TGTGCCAGCAGTGAATTAATTTCGGCGGGAGCTTTCTTT. Its protein product is CASSELISAGAFF.

This clone came up once. The chain joins TRBV5-1 to TRBJ2-1, with D possibly matching TRBD1 (5 bases). CDR3 size: 12 residues. The V gene lost 4 bases and the J gene lost 7 bases, with 9 bases spanning the gap. Germline lookup yields CDR1 SGHRS and CDR2 YFSETQ. CDR3 protein: CASSLGQNEQFF. The CDR3 nucleotides read TGCGCCAGCAGCCTAGGACAAAATGAGCAGTTCTTC. The whole variable domain, remainder taken from reference TRBV5-1 and TRBJ2-1, is KAGVTQTPRYLIKTRGQQVTLSCSPISGHRSVSWYQQTPGQGLQFLFEYFSETQRNKGNFPGRFSGRQFSNSRSEMNVSTLELGDSALYLCASSLGQNEQFFGPGTRLTVL.

The rearrangement uses TRBV25-1 and TRBJ2-5; tentative D call: TRBD1 (5 bases). With 6 bases removed from V and 3 bases from J, the gap between germline ends came to 8 bases. Germline lookup yields CDR1 MGHDK and CDR2 SYGVNS. The CDR3 loop spans 12 amino acids. In nucleotides, the CDR3 is TGTGCCAGCAGGACAGATGAAGAGACCCAGTACTTC. This translates into CASRTDEETQYF.

The rearrangement uses TRBV7-2 and TRBJ1-4; 7 nucleotides match TRBD1. This CDR3 contains 16 residues. The germline CDR1 and CDR2 sequences are SGHTA and FQGNSA. V was pared by 5 bases and J by 3 bases, with 9 bases of the junction left unmatched. CDR3 DNA sequence: TGTGCCAGCAGCCCAGGGGGAGGAAGGCCTAATGAAAAACTGTTTTTT. Encoded protein: CASSPGGGRPNEKLFF.

The J gene is TRBJ2-1, the V gene TRBV19; 10 bases are a match to TRBD2. The trim removed 3 bases at V and 9 bases at J, leaving 5 bases unmatched. CDR1 is LNHDA and CDR2 is SQIVND in the germline V gene (reference sequence). The CDR3 is 14 amino acids. DNA for the CDR3: TGTGCCAGTAGTATTCTAGCGGGAGCCAGTGAGCAGTTCTTC. Protein product: CASSILAGASEQFF. The whole variable domain, remainder taken from reference TRBV19 and TRBJ2-1, is DGGITQSPKYLFRKEGQNVTLSCEQNLNHDAMYWYRQDPGQGLRLIYYSQIVNDFQKGDIAEGYSVSREKKESFPLTVTSAQKNPTAFYLCASSILAGASEQFFGPGTRLTVL.

This chain connects TRBV9 to TRBJ2-7; 10 bases are a match to TRBD1. The CDR3 consists of 14 residues. After removal of 0 bases from V and 7 bases from J, the junction contained 4 bases not matched to a gene. CDR1 and CDR2 (germline): SGDLS, YYNGEE. The CDR3 coding sequence is TGTGCCAGCAGCGTAGCCGGGACAGGGGATGAGCAGTACTTC. Protein sequence: CASSVAGTGDEQYF.

The V call is TRBV5-5, the J call TRBJ2-3; 13 nucleotides match TRBD2. The germline V gene has CDR1 SGHKS and CDR2 YYEKEE (reference sequence). The CDR3 covers 17 residues. The V and J ends lost 0 bases and 2 bases, in that order; junction bases with no gene match: 3. CDR3 region: CASSLEGLAGYTDTQYF. The CDR3 DNA is TGTGCCAGCAGCTTGGAGGGACTAGCGGGATACACAGATACGCAGTATTTT.

V usage is TRBV5-1 and J usage is TRBJ2-4; possibly TRBD2 for D (7 bases). V was trimmed by 0 bases and J by 4 bases, leaving 20 bases between them. In germline, CDR1 is SGHRS, CDR2 YFSETQ. This CDR3 has 18 residues. CDR3 in DNA: TGCGCCAGCAGCTTGGCCGTCAGAGCGGAGGGGGGGAAAAACATTCAGTACTTC. Protein: CASSLAVRAEGGKNIQYF. The whole variable domain, remainder taken from reference TRBV5-1 and TRBJ2-4, is KAGVTQTPRYLIKTRGQQVTLSCSPISGHRSVSWYQQTPGQGLQFLFEYFSETQRNKGNFPGRFSGRQFSNSRSEMNVSTLELGDSALYLCASSLAVRAEGGKNIQYFGAGTRLSVL.